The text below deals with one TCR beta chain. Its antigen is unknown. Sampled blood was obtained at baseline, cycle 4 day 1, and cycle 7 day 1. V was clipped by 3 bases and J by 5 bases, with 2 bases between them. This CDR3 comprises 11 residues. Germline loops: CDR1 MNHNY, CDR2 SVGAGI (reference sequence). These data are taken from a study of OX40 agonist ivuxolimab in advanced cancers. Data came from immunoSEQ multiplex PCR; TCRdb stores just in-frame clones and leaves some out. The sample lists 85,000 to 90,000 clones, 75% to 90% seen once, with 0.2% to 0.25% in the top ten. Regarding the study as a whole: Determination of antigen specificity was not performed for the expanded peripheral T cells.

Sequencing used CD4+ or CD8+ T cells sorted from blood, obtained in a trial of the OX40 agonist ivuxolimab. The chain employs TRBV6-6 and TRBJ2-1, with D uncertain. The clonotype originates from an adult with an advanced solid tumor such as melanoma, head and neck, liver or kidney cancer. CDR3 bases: TGTGCCAGCAGTTATAACAATGAGCAGTTCTTC. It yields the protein CASSYNNEQFF.